Shown below are 26 T cell receptor beta chains from a single sample sequenced in a study of CD8 T cells in ankylosing spondylitis. Study-level results: A motif in TCR beta, a set of under ten highly homologous variants, appeared characteristic of ankylosing spondylitis blood.

TCRdb re-derived calls from the 5' RACE reads in MiXCR, one entry per CDR3 protein. Of about 210,000 distinct CDR3 sequences in the sample, about 7% were seen once. These TCRs' antigens remain unknown. Sequenced material: blood, either unsorted or a sorted T cell fraction (not recorded which). These receptor sequences come from a male donor with ankylosing spondylitis.

Ten or more counts support this clonotype. The genes are TRBV7-9 and TRBJ2-2, with D possibly matching TRBD2 (6 bases). Trimming cost V 11 bases and J 4 bases, with 14 bases left between them. Looked up from germline, CDR1 is SEHNR and CDR2 is FQNEAQ (reference sequence). There are 13 residues in the CDR3. CDR3 nucleotide sequence: TGTGCCGACAGTGGGGGAGGCACCGGGGAGCTGTTTTTT. Translated, it gives CADSGGGTGELFF.

This clonotype appeared a few times. One end of the junction does not line up with germline, which may come from a read error. This chain connects TRBV5-1 to TRBJ1-3, with D unclear. The CDR3 consists of 14 residues. Germline lookup yields CDR1 SGHRS and CDR2 YFSETQ. Here the CDR3 reads CASSLGNPGDTIYF. Written as DNA, the CDR3 is TGCGCCAGCAGCTTGGGTAATCCTGGAGACACCATATATTTT.

This clonotype was picked up many times. V and J are TRBV27 and TRBJ2-7; weak D call: TRBD1 (6 bases). This CDR3 is 14 amino acids long. CDR1 is MNHEY, CDR2 SMNVEV, per germline (reference sequence). With 5 bases removed from V and 3 bases from J, the gap between germline ends came to 14 bases. CDR3: CASSPGVRGYEQYF. The CDR3 DNA is TGTGCCAGCAGTCCAGGGGTTAGAGGCTACGAGCAGTACTTC.

This clonotype was recorded at least ten times. The genes are TRBV24-1 and TRBJ2-2; the D is unclear. Deletions cut 3 bases from V and 0 bases from J, with 7 bases between. This CDR3 is 15 amino acids long. Germline CDR1 is KGHDR and CDR2 is SFDVKD. The CDR3 region is CATSDRNPNTGELFF. CDR3 nucleotides: TGTGCCACCAGTGATAGAAATCCGAACACCGGGGAGCTGTTTTTT.

This clonotype appeared many times. The rearrangement links TRBV7-2 to TRBJ2-3, with TRBD2 matching over 12 bases. V lost 2 bases, J lost 4 bases, and 7 bases stayed unmatched. Germline V gene data show CDR1 as SGHTA and CDR2 as FQGNSA. CDR3 length: 17 residues. The CDR3, as DNA: TGTGCCAGCAGCTTACCCCGACTAGCGGGAGTCTCAGATACGCAGTATTTT. Its protein is CASSLPRLAGVSDTQYF.

In this sample, this clonotype turned up a few times. V and J are TRBV15 and TRBJ2-3; 8 bases line up with TRBD2. The CDR3 has 16 amino acids. After removal of 0 bases from V and 5 bases from J, the junction contained 7 bases not matched to a gene. CDR1 and CDR2 (germline): LNHNV, YYDKDF (reference sequence). The CDR3 DNA sequence: TGTGCCACCAGCAGAGATACGGCGGGGGGAATAGATACGCAGTATTTT. It yields the protein CATSRDTAGGIDTQYF. Using reference TRBV15 and TRBJ2-3 for the parts outside the CDR3, the full variable domain is DAMVIQNPRYQVTQFGKPVTLSCSQTLNHNVMYWYQQKSSQAPKLLFHYYDKDFNNEADTPDNFQSRRPNTSFCFLDIRSPGLGDTAMYLCATSRDTAGGIDTQYFGPGTRLTVL.

This sequence joins TRBV20-1 and TRBJ2-7; possibly TRBD2 for D (5 bases). The CDR3 has 14 amino acids. Trimming shortened V by 4 bases and J by 0 bases, and 13 bases separated the two germline ends. Per the germline V gene, CDR1 is DFQATT and CDR2 is SNEGSKA (reference sequence). The CDR3 nucleotides read TGCAGTGCTAAAGGACTCCACGGCTCCTACGAGCAGTACTTC. This encodes CSAKGLHGSYEQYF.

This clonotype was seen more than once but under ten times. The chain is built from TRBV7-9 and TRBJ2-7, with no clear D. V was shortened by 2 bases and J by 0 bases, with 17 bases between the two germline ends. The CDR3 extends over 17 amino acids. Germline V gene lookup returns CDR1 SEHNR and CDR2 FQNEAQ (reference sequence). The CDR3 nucleotides are TGTGCCAGCAGCTTAACTCAAGGTGGTAAAAGCTCCTACGAGCAGTACTTC. This encodes CASSLTQGGKSSYEQYF.

This clonotype was seen a handful of times. The chain carries TRBV20-1 and TRBJ2-2; possibly TRBD2 for D (5 bases). Trimming shortened V by 5 bases and J by 5 bases, and 9 bases separated the two germline ends. The CDR3 totals 12 residues. From germline, CDR1 is DFQATT and CDR2 SNEGSKA (reference sequence). The CDR3, as DNA: TGCAGTGCTCGGGAAGAAACCGGGGAGCTGTTTTTT. Translation gives CSAREETGELFF.

This clonotype has at least ten counts. This rearrangement joins TRBV27 to TRBJ2-1, with D perhaps matching TRBD1 (6 bases). CDR1 is MNHEY and CDR2 is SMNVEV in the germline V gene (reference sequence). The germline V and J ends were trimmed by 6 bases and 3 bases, with 30 bases remaining between them. The CDR3 is 20 residues long. CDR3 region: CASSTGTPGLILPIYNEQFF. The CDR3 region has the DNA TGTGCCAGCAGCACCGGGACACCAGGACTCATCTTGCCCATCTACAATGAGCAGTTCTTC.

This clonotype was seen only a few times. The rearrangement links TRBV7-9 to TRBJ2-7, with TRBD1 matching 7 bases. J was trimmed by 0 bases and V by 4 bases; bases with no gene match: 12. The germline CDR1 and CDR2 sequences are SEHNR and FQNEAQ (reference sequence). The CDR3 has 17 amino acids. The CDR3 protein is CASSSTTGVHLSYEQYF. CDR3 DNA sequence: TGTGCCAGCAGCTCTACAACAGGGGTCCACCTCTCCTACGAGCAGTACTTC. Full variable domain (remainder filled in from reference TRBV7-9 and TRBJ2-7): DTGVSQNPRHKITKRGQNVTFRCDPISEHNRLYWYRQTLGQGPEFLTYFQNEAQLEKSRLLSDRFSAERPKGSFSTLEIQRTEQGDSAMYLCASSSTTGVHLSYEQYFGPGTRLTVT.

This clonotype occurred a few times. This chain uses TRBV6-5 with TRBJ2-7, with 7 bases aligning to TRBD2. Trimming at V came to 4 bases and at J to 4 bases, leaving 10 bases not matched to a gene. Germline V gene sequence: CDR1 MNHEY, CDR2 SVGAGI. The CDR3 has 15 amino acids. CDR3 amino acids: CASSSRDYDNYEQYF. The CDR3, as DNA: TGTGCCAGCAGTTCACGGGACTATGATAATTACGAGCAGTACTTC.

This clonotype was found many times. V and J are TRBV6-5 and TRBJ2-3; the D gene is possibly TRBD2 (5 bases). The germline CDR1 and CDR2 sequences are MNHEY and SVGAGI. The CDR3 loop spans 19 amino acids. V lost 0 bases and J lost 0, with 19 bases in between. CDR3 sequence: CASSYSIDGNSTSTDTQYF. The DNA of the CDR3 is TGTGCCAGCAGTTACTCGATAGACGGGAACAGCACTAGCACAGATACGCAGTATTTT.

Many counts were recorded for this clonotype. The chain joins TRBV11-2 to TRBJ2-3; 7 bases are shared with TRBD2. Per germline, CDR1 SGHAT and CDR2 FQNNGV. Trimming removed 2 bases from V and 1 base from J; junction bases left unmatched: 9. The CDR3 consists of 17 residues. The CDR3 coding sequence is TGTGCCAGCAGCTTAAGCCCTAGCGGCCACCGCACAGATACGCAGTATTTT. This codes for CASSLSPSGHRTDTQYF. The full variable domain, with the rest looked up from reference TRBV11-2 and TRBJ2-3, is EAGVAQSPRYKIIEKRQSVAFWCNPISGHATLYWYQQILGQGPKLLIQFQNNGVVDDSQLPKDRFSAERLKGVDSTLKIQPAKLEDSAVYLCASSLSPSGHRTDTQYFGPGTRLTVL.

This clonotype was seen repeatedly, ten times or more. The rearrangement uses TRBV28 and TRBJ2-5; 7 bases fit TRBD1. V gave up 6 bases and J gave up 2 bases; unmatched junction bases: 6. CDR3 length: 14 residues. Germline V lookup: CDR1 MDHEN, CDR2 SYDVKM. CDR3 region: CASRRQGAQETQYF. The DNA of the CDR3 is TGTGCCAGCAGGAGACAGGGTGCTCAAGAGACCCAGTACTTC.

This clonotype was counted between two and nine times. This sequence joins TRBV7-6 and TRBJ2-1; 8 bases agree with TRBD2. The germline CDR1 and CDR2 sequences are SGHVS and FNYEAQ. V lost 2 bases, J lost 5 bases, and 5 bases stayed unmatched. The length of the CDR3 is 15 residues. CDR3 DNA sequence: TGTGCCAGCAGCTTATATACTAGCGGCCACAATGAGCAGTTCTTC. Protein: CASSLYTSGHNEQFF.

This clonotype was seen repeatedly, ten times or more. The rearrangement uses TRBV5-1 and TRBJ2-4; D perhaps matches TRBD1 (7 bases). The CDR3 sequence is 16 residues long. Germline values: CDR1 SGHRS, CDR2 YFSETQ. V gave up 2 bases and J gave up 7 bases, with 19 bases separating them. CDR3 coding DNA: TGCGCCAGCAGCTTAGACAGGGAGGCCCTGGGGAACATTCAGTACTTC. It is translated as CASSLDREALGNIQYF.

This clonotype was observed many times. This chain uses TRBV4-2 with TRBJ2-5, with D perhaps matching TRBD1 (6 bases). V was cut by 0 bases and J by 3 bases, with 14 bases left in between. Germline CDR1 LGHNA, CDR2 YNFKEQ. CDR3 size: 16 residues. CDR3 sequence (DNA): TGTGCCAGCAGCCAAGAATGGGGGCGTGGGGAAGAGACCCAGTACTTC. Translated, it gives CASSQEWGRGEETQYF.

This clonotype was seen ten or more times. V is TRBV12-3 or TRBV12-4 and J is TRBJ1-1; 9 positions match TRBD1. The CDR3 consists of 14 residues. The junction had 7 bases not matched to a gene; V was cut back by 5 bases and J by 6 bases. The CDR3 bases are TGTGCCAGCAGTATGACAGGGGGTATCGCTGAAGCTTTCTTT. The encoded protein is CASSMTGGIAEAFF.

The table lists this clonotype with a few counts. The chain uses TRBV18 and TRBJ1-3; 10 nucleotides line up with TRBD1. V gave up 4 bases and J gave up 2 bases; unmatched junction bases: 5. Germline CDR1 reads KGHSH; CDR2 reads LQKENI. The CDR3 has 16 residues. The CDR3, as DNA: TGTGCCAGCTCACGCGCGGGACAGGGGCCTGGAAACACCATATATTTT. Its translation is CASSRAGQGPGNTIYF.

This clonotype showed up many times. This rearrangement joins TRBV29-1 to TRBJ2-4, with 9 bases lining up with TRBD1. J lost 5 bases, V lost 0 bases, and 14 bases had no gene match. From germline, CDR1 is SQVTM and CDR2 ANQGSEA. The CDR3 has 18 residues. The CDR3 DNA follows: TGCAGCGTTGAAGAATCGAAGGGGACAGGGAATTTTGAAAACATTCAGTACTTC. Amino acid sequence: CSVEESKGTGNFENIQYF.

V gene TRBV11-2 combines with J gene TRBJ2-5; TRBD2 agrees at 8 bases. The CDR3 loop spans 17 amino acids. CDR1 SGHAT and CDR2 FQNNGV come from the germline V gene. J was trimmed by 4 bases and V by 5 bases; bases with no gene match: 15. CDR3 nucleotides: TGTGCCAGCAGCCCCCAAGGCCTACTAGCGGCGGGAGAGACCCAGTACTTC. Encoded protein: CASSPQGLLAAGETQYF.

This clonotype was seen repeatedly, ten times or more. The CDR3 region is CASSQPRDGRGVGYTF. DNA for the CDR3: TGTGCCAGCAGCCAACCCCGAGACGGCAGGGGAGTTGGCTACACCTTC. The chain recombines TRBV3-1 with TRBJ1-2; the D gene is possibly TRBD1 (6 bases). Germline assignment: CDR1 LGHDT and CDR2 YNNKEL (reference sequence). V was shortened by 2 bases and J by 7 bases, with 20 bases between the two germline ends. The CDR3 extends over 16 amino acids.

This clonotype was recorded at least ten times. V is TRBV27 and J is TRBJ1-6, with D perhaps matching TRBD1 (5 bases). The germline V gene has CDR1 MNHEY and CDR2 SMNVEV (reference sequence). The ends were cut back, 3 bases at V and 3 bases at J, with 9 bases in the middle. The CDR3 is 15 amino acids. CDR3 sequence: CASSFGQGYNSPLHF. The CDR3 DNA reads as TGTGCCAGCAGTTTCGGGCAGGGCTATAATTCACCCCTCCACTTT.

This clonotype was found a few times. The chain uses TRBV30 and TRBJ1-1; no definite D call. V was shortened by 2 bases and J by 4 bases, with 14 bases between the two germline ends. The CDR3 consists of 14 residues. CDR1 and CDR2 (germline): GTSNPN, SVGIG (reference sequence). Here the CDR3 reads CAWSRSPRGTEAFF. CDR3 nucleotide sequence: TGTGCCTGGAGTAGATCCCCCCGGGGCACTGAAGCTTTCTTT.

This clonotype was counted ten times or more. This chain links TRBV20-1 with TRBJ1-2; D unresolved. V was shortened by 0 bases and J by 2 bases, with 7 bases between the two germline ends. This CDR3 is 13 amino acids long. CDR1 and CDR2 (germline): DFQATT, SNEGSKA (reference sequence). This CDR3 is CSARDLQNYGYTF. The CDR3, as DNA: TGCAGTGCTAGAGATCTCCAGAACTATGGCTACACCTTC.